This TCR beta chain appears in the sequencing data of a study of somatic mutations in cytotoxic T cells in rheumatoid arthritis listed by TCRdb under 2017. Describing the broader study: Patient peripheral blood (approximately 27 ml EDTA) was drawn right after diagnosis and before any treatment started. Sorted V beta1+ cells also underwent TCRB sequencing, and some V beta antibody-stained T-cell populations were flow-sorted at nearly 100% purity on a FACSAria II or Sony SH800. The study asked whether expanded CD8+ T-cell clones in newly diagnosed, untreated rheumatoid arthritis carry somatic mutations, and used TCRB deep sequencing to characterize clonality. For 55 to 70 rheumatoid arthritis patients and more than 15 healthy controls, TCRB deep sequencing was carried out. The median ages of the patient and control groups were essentially identical. What the research found in general, with its limitations: The antigen targets of the expanded CD8+ clones were unknown, and absence from virus-specific databases did not rule out viral specificity. An increase of CD8+ clonality with age was seen in patients (Spearman r ≈ 0.5) but not in healthy controls. In 8 out of 65 patients, more than 20% of CD8+ cells belonged to the largest CD8+ clone, while several identical CD8+ TCRB sequences were shared between blood and synovial fluid. CD8+ T-cell clonality did not differ significantly between rheumatoid arthritis patients and age-matched healthy controls. The finding that TRBV07 was slightly underrepresented in patients was left unadjusted for multiple comparisons.

Points on this clone: Its specific antigen is unknown. Base quality data are lacking; no much larger clone is found one base away.

CD4+ and CD8+ cells were isolated by positive magnetic bead selection on an AutoMACS, and purity was checked by flow cytometry. Initial screening for clonal expansions relied on flow cytometry with a TCR V beta antibody panel, after which sorted CD8+ fractions underwent TCRB deep sequencing for characterization. Peripheral blood mononuclear cells were obtained using density gradient separation with Ficoll-Paque PLUS. DNA was extracted from CD4-enriched, CD8-enriched or PBMC samples with Nucleospin Tissue or Tissue XS kits and quantified with a Qubit 2.0 fluorometer. TCRB CDR3 sequencing used the immunoSEQ assay on genomic DNA. The authors processed their data as follows. Published virus-specific TCRB sequences were compared with patient CD8+ clones larger than 1%, and only a few matches were found. Only productive TCRB rearrangements were included in the analyses. Clonality was calculated as a Shannon entropy-based productive clonality index, and a clone was defined by a unique TCRB CDR3 sequence. To calculate repertoire overlap between two samples, the template counts of each clone were considered relative to each sample's total templates. V-gene usage measured by flow cytometry correlated with TCRB sequencing V-gene usage, with a Spearman r of 0.6 to 0.7. Entries here come from immuneACCESS through TCRdb and include only in-frame sequences with V and J called. Some clones fail to appear in such tables; in the studies checked, an unresolved V gene covers under half of the shortfall, and the cause of the remainder is unknown. That table furnishes V, J and clone size, whereas the DNA furnished D and trimming. The sample table records 3,500 or so clones; 80% to 85% of these occur just once. Approximately 28% of the sample is held by the ten biggest clonotypes.

Trimming removed 5 bases from V and 1 base from J; the gene matches leave 6 bases unexplained. From cysteine to phenylalanine, the CDR3 is 16 amino acids long. Here the CDR3 DNA is all that survives: 48 bases in frame from base 1. CDR1 and CDR2 are read off the germline V gene (reference sequence) as SEHNR and FQNEAQ. The V and J segments used are TRBV7-9 and TRBJ2-2, and 8 bases in between align with TRBD1. The TCR was taken from a man aged 50-59 years with rheumatoid arthritis. The specimen sequenced was CD8+ T cells sorted from blood. The CDR3 protein: CASSPDRGWNTGELFF. Read as DNA, the sequence is TGTGCCAGCAGCCCTGACAGGGGATGGAACACCGGGGAGCTGTTTTTT. The variable domain in full, with residues beyond the CDR3 obtained from the reference TRBV7-9 and TRBJ2-2 genes, is DTGVSQNPRHKITKRGQNVTFRCDPISEHNRLYWYRQTLGQGPEFLTYFQNEAQLEKSRLLSDRFSAERPKGSFSTLEIQRTEQGDSAMYLCASSPDRGWNTGELFFGEGSRLTVL.